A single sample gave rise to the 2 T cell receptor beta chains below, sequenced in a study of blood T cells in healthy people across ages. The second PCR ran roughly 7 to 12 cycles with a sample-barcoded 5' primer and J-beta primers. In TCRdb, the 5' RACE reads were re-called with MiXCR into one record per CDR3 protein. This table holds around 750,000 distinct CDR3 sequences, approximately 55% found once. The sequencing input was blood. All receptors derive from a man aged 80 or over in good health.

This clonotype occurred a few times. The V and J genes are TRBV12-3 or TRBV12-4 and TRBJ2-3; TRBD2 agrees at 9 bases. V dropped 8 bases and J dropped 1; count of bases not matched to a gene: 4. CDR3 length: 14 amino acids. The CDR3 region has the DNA TGTGCCAGCGATAGCGGGAGTGGCACAGATACGCAGTATTTT. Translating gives CASDSGSGTDTQYF.

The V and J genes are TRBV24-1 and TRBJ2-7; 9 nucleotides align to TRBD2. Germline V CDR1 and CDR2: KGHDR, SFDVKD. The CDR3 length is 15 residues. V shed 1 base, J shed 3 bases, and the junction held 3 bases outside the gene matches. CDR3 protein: CATSDFGSGSYEQYF. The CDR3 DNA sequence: TGTGCCACCAGTGATTTTGGTAGCGGGAGCTACGAGCAGTACTTC.